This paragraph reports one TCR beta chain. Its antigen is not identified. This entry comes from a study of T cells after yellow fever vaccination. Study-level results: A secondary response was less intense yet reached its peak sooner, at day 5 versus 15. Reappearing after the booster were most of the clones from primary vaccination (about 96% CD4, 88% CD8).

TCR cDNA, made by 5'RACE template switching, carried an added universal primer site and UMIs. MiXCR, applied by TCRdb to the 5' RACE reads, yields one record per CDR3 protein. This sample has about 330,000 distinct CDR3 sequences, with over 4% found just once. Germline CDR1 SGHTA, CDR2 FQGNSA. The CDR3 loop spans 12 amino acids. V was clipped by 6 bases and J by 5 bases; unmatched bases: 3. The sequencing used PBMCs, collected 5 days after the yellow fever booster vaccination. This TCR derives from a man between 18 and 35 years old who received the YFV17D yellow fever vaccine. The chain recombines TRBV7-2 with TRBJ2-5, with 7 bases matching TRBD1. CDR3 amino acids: CASRLRGETQYF. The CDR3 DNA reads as TGTGCCAGCAGACTCAGGGGGGAGACCCAGTACTTC.